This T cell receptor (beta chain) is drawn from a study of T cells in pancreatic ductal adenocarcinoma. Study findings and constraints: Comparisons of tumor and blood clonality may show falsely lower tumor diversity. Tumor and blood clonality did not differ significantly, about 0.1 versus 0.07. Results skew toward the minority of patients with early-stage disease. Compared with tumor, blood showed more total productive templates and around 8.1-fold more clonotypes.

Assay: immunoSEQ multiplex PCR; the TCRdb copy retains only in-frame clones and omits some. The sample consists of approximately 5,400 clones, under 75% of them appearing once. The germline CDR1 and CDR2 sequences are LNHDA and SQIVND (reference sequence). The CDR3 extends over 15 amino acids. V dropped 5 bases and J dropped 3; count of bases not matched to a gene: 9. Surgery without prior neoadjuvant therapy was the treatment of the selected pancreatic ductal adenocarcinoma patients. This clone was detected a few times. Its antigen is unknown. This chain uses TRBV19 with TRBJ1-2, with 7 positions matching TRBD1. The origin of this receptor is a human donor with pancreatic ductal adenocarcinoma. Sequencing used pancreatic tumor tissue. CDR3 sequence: CASSFQGDADYGYTF. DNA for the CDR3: TGTGCCAGTAGTTTTCAGGGGGATGCGGACTATGGCTACACCTTC.